This entry lists 9 T cell receptor beta chains sequenced from one sample in a study of T cells in Graves' hyperthyroidism and ophthalmopathy. Authors of the study amplified TCR beta CDR3 regions from RNA transcripts. RT-PCR in the first round (using the HTBI primer set) targeted the TCR CDR3. Each CDR3 protein gets one entry after TCRdb re-called the multiplex PCR reads with MiXCR. This sample has 500,000 to 600,000 distinct CDR3 sequences; just over 45% occur once, and the top ten carry about 20%. Specimen: peripheral blood or thyroid tissue (not recorded which). The source is an adult woman with Graves' disease, either hyperthyroidism or ophthalmopathy (not recorded which).

In this sample, this clonotype turned up a few times. The rearrangement links TRBV7-2 to TRBJ2-7, with D unresolved. Germline V gene data show CDR1 as SGHTA and CDR2 as FQGNSA. V was cut by 2 bases and J by 5 bases, with 10 bases left in between. The CDR3 length is 13 residues. DNA for the CDR3: TGTGCCAGCAGCTTAAGGCAGACGGACGAGCAGTACTTC. This encodes CASSLRQTDEQYF.

The chain couples TRBV2 to TRBJ2-2; 9 positions agree with TRBD1. Trimming removed 5 bases from V and 1 base from J; junction bases left unmatched: 5. Germline CDR1 is SNHLY and CDR2 is FYNNEI. The CDR3 is 16 residues long. The CDR3 bases are TGTGCCAGCAGTCTACAGGGGGCGAGGAACACCGGGGAGCTGTTTTTT. Translating it yields CASSLQGARNTGELFF.

This chain links TRBV10-3 with TRBJ2-1; D gene uncertain. The CDR3 sequence is 11 residues long. V was cut by 3 bases and J by 6 bases, with 3 bases left in between. CDR1 and CDR2 from the germline V gene are ENHRY and SYGVKD. This chain's CDR3 is CAISEGNEQFF. CDR3 DNA: TGTGCCATCAGTGAAGGCAATGAGCAGTTCTTC.

This clonotype was detected many times. The chain joins TRBV6-2 or TRBV6-3 to TRBJ2-5; D remains ambiguous. Germline CDR1 MNHEY, CDR2 SVGEGT. The CDR3 sequence is 15 residues long. The V gene lost 2 bases and the J gene lost 4 bases, with 14 bases spanning the gap. The CDR3 sequence is CASSYIGIVGETQYF. Here the CDR3 DNA reads TGTGCCAGCAGTTACATTGGAATAGTTGGAGAGACCCAGTACTTC.

This clonotype has at least ten counts. The chain joins TRBV20-1 to TRBJ2-7; TRBD2 is a possible D gene (6 bases). Trimming removed 7 bases from V and 2 bases from J, with 18 bases in between. This CDR3 has 14 amino acids. CDR1 and CDR2 (germline): DFQATT, SNEGSKA (reference sequence). CDR3 DNA: TGCAGTGTCCTAGCGTCCCGGAGGGCCTACGAGCAGTACTTC. It encodes CSVLASRRAYEQYF.

V gene TRBV15 combines with J gene TRBJ2-3; D gene unclear. Trimming took off 1 base at V and 9 bases at J, with 11 bases between the two ends. The CDR3 extends over 13 amino acids. The germline V gene encodes CDR1 LNHNV and CDR2 YYDKDF (reference sequence). The CDR3 reads CATSRVSSITQYF. Here the CDR3 DNA reads TGTGCCACCAGCAGAGTTTCCTCCATCACGCAGTATTTT.

The chain uses TRBV20-1 and TRBJ1-2, with a weak D call TRBD1 (5 bases). The CDR3 length is 14 residues. The V gene's germline CDR1 is DFQATT and CDR2 SNEGSKA (reference sequence). V was cut by 1 base and J by 4 bases, with 13 bases left in between. The CDR3 region is CSARAGERVYGYTF. Written as DNA, the CDR3 is TGCAGTGCTAGAGCGGGGGAAAGGGTCTATGGCTACACCTTC.

CDR3 DNA: TGCAGTGCTAGACAGCCCGCCTCTGGAAACACCATATATTTT. Its translation: CSARQPASGNTIYF. This rearrangement joins TRBV20-1 to TRBJ1-3; D not resolved. There are 14 residues in the CDR3. Germline values: CDR1 DFQATT, CDR2 SNEGSKA (reference sequence). V lost 2 bases, J lost 0 bases, and 8 bases lay in between.

The J gene is TRBJ2-2, the V gene TRBV5-1; perhaps TRBD1 as D (5 bases). This CDR3 spans 12 amino acids. Between the trimmed V and J ends, which lost 4 bases and 11 bases, there was a span of 12 bases. The germline V gene has CDR1 SGHRS and CDR2 YFSETQ. As DNA, the CDR3 is TGCGCCAGCAGCCCAGGGCCGGACGAGCTGTTTTTT. Amino acid sequence: CASSPGPDELFF.